This T cell receptor beta chain was recorded in a study of blood T cell repertoires in COVID-19 (dated by TCRdb to about 2020). Turning to the overall study: Samples covering the acute and convalescent phases of COVID-19 were provided by collaborators in the United States, Italy and Spain. The material from the prospective study consisted of cDNA or gDNA derived from T cells, B-cell-depleted T cells, or PBMCs. Deeply sampled blood TCRbeta repertoires from subjects exposed to, actively infected with, or recovered from COVID-19 were included in the dataset. The repertoires were made available in a free public database intended to serve as a resource for research on the immune response to SARS-CoV-2. Samples were obtained from the ongoing ImmuneRACE study (first 160 participants) and from some 1,300 subjects provided by 6 global collaborators. The sample metadata nearly always contained a de-identified subject ID, COVID-19 status, age in years and sex. Where available, HLA class I and class II types were obtained from metadata supplied by the sample provider rather than from assay-based typing.

Whole blood was collected in K2EDTA tubes by collaborating institutions according to the institutions' own protocols. For TCRbeta analysis, collaborators shipped samples as frozen whole blood, isolated PBMCs, or DNA extracted from either of those sample types. Findings and caveats that apply to the study as a whole: Clinical and demographic metadata were provided uncurated, with the amount varying by source and participant.

TCRbeta CDR3 regions were amplified from genomic DNA using the immunoSEQ Assay, a bias-controlled multiplex PCR. The original pipeline was this. Within the assay, amplification of reference gene primers was used to estimate how many nucleated cells each sample contained. To quantify the absolute abundance of each unique TCRbeta CDR3 rearrangement, sequence reads were collapsed and filtered. Productive Simpson clonality was computed per sample as the square root of Simpson's diversity index over productive rearrangements. TCRdb holds this immuneACCESS table with in-frame rearrangements only. Some clones are missing; in checked studies, unresolved V genes explain under half, and the rest has no known cause. V, J and clone size reflect that table, while D and trimming were determined from the DNA. The table for this sample lists 210,000 or so clones; around four fifths of them were counted only once. The ten largest clones add up to about a fifth of the sample.

The table lists this clone with a few counts. No antigen is known for it. One base away there is no much larger clone; base qualities are not given. Taken from cysteine to phenylalanine, the CDR3 has 15 residues. Of the read, only the CDR3 DNA is kept; its 45 bases are in frame from base 1. The germline V gene sets CDR1 to SGHDN and CDR2 to FVKESK. V lost 2 bases and J lost 8 bases, and the count of bases not matched to a germline gene is 5. This sequence was found in a human donor in a cohort sampled during active COVID-19. The rearrangement joined TRBV14 to TRBJ2-1; 11 of the junction bases match TRBD1. The sequenced sample consisted of peripheral blood. The CDR3 reads CASSQRTGGGYEQFF. In nucleotide form, the sequence is TGTGCCAGCAGCCAACGGACAGGGGGCGGATATGAGCAGTTCTTC. Where the CDR3 stops, the reference TRBV14 and TRBJ2-1 genes take over; the full variable domain is EAGVTQFPSHSVIEKGQTVTLRCDPISGHDNLYWYRRVMGKEIKFLLHFVKESKQDESGMPNNRFLAERTGGTYSTLKVQPAELEDSGVYFCASSQRTGGGYEQFFGPGTRLTVL.